This T cell receptor (beta chain) was sequenced for a study of T cell changes during pregnancy in multiple sclerosis. Data came from immunoSEQ multiplex PCR; TCRdb stores just in-frame clones and leaves some out. The sample contains roughly 18,000 clones, just under 85% of which appear only once. This CDR3 spans 15 amino acids. Looked up from germline, CDR1 is SGDLS and CDR2 is YYNGEE. The J segment lost 6 bases and the V segment lost 3 bases, leaving 8 bases of the junction unmatched. This clone was counted only a few times. The chain employs TRBV9 and TRBJ1-5; 8 bases map to TRBD1. The source was CD8+ T cells from peripheral blood mononuclear cells, collected in the second trimester of pregnancy. This TCR derives from a female donor in good health, enrolled as a control in a pregnancy study. CDR3 coding DNA: TGTGCCAGCAGCGCCTCAGGGGGCGCGGGTCAGCCCCAGCATTTT. Translated: CASSASGGAGQPQHF. Drawing the rest from reference TRBV9 and TRBJ1-5, the complete variable domain is DSGVTQTPKHLITATGQRVTLRCSPRSGDLSVYWYQQSLDQGLQFLIQYYNGEERAKGNILERFSAQQFPDLHSELNLSSLELGDSALYFCASSASGGAGQPQHFGDGTRLSIL.